This entry describes one TCR beta chain. The antigen is undetermined. In this CDR3 the conserved last residue, phenylalanine or tryptophan, is missing, so a read error is likely. Tagging with unique molecular identifiers was a feature of the TCR beta cDNA libraries. TCRdb re-called the PCR reads with MiXCR, one entry per CDR3 protein. Of over 700,000 distinct CDR3 sequences in the sample, roughly 29% were seen once. The source of the sample is a study of post-analysis software for immune sequencing data. V lost 1 base and J 0 bases, leaving 15 bases between the germline ends. This CDR3 spans 17 amino acids. Germline loops: CDR1 SEHNR, CDR2 FQNEAQ (reference sequence). The study's findings and limits: Compared with controls, patients had more of roughly five TRBV segments, including TRBV5-6, TRBV5-1 and TRBV20-1. Strong co-clustering by F measure was evident for samples that had been prepared in the same batch.

The source material was blood. This chain connects TRBV7-9 to TRBJ2-5, with TRBD2 as a possible D gene (6 bases). The TCR comes from a girl aged 5-17 years with multiple sclerosis. The CDR3 DNA reads as TGTGCCAGCAGCTTAGTTGGGGTAGCGGAGAACCAAGAGACCCAGTACGTC. Translation gives CASSLVGVAENQETQYV.